This TCR beta chain was found in a study of cytomegalovirus exposure and HLA in healthy donors. Broader study findings: Specificity of a few CMV-associated chains for CMV antigens was verified in vitro. Overall, around 160 TCR beta chains were annotated as cytomegalovirus-associated. High sensitivity and specificity were reportedly achieved when the classifier diagnosed cytomegalovirus status.

As regards this clone: What it binds is unknown.

Method: immunoSEQ multiplex PCR; TCRdb's copy keeps in-frame clones and lacks some. The top ten hold over 2.5% of the sample, which has 100,000 to 130,000 clones, 70% to 90% seen once. The length of the CDR3 is 15 residues. CDR1 and CDR2 (germline): MNHEY, SVGAGI. Trimming cost V 4 bases and J 1 base; bases outside gene matches: 5. Sample: PBMCs. The chain combines TRBV6-5 with TRBJ1-1, with TRBD1 matching 8 bases. The sequence derives from a woman between 18 and 30 years old in good health and CMV-seronegative. CDR3 residues: CASSFTGTGNTEAFF. CDR3 in DNA: TGTGCCAGCAGTTTTACCGGGACAGGGAACACTGAAGCTTTCTTT.